This T cell receptor (beta chain) was obtained from a study of cytomegalovirus exposure and HLA in healthy donors. Note on this clone: Its antigen is unidentified.

Trimming pared 6 bases from V and 5 bases from J, leaving 23 bases between. The CDR3 sequence is 15 residues long. Germline-derived CDR1 and CDR2 are SQVTM and ANQGSEA. Findings and limits, study-wide: Prior analysis indicated that the majority of TCR beta V segments exhibited productivity approximately 90% or approximately 30% of the time. The authors later found most CMV-associated TCR beta chains appeared HLA-restricted.

The study ran its PCR with 60 Vbeta and 13 Jbeta primers. Here immunoSEQ multiplex PCR was the method, and the copy in TCRdb shows in-frame clones only, minus some. The sample carries about 140,000 clones, 80% to 85% recorded once. The sequence was collected from a female donor in good health and CMV-seronegative. This chain joins TRBV29-1 and TRBJ2-7; a weak D match, TRBD2 (6 bases). The sequencing input was PBMCs. Here the CDR3 reads CSVLGRGLGLDEQYF. The CDR3 bases are TGCAGCGTCCTCGGCCGGGGACTGGGTTTGGACGAGCAGTACTTC.